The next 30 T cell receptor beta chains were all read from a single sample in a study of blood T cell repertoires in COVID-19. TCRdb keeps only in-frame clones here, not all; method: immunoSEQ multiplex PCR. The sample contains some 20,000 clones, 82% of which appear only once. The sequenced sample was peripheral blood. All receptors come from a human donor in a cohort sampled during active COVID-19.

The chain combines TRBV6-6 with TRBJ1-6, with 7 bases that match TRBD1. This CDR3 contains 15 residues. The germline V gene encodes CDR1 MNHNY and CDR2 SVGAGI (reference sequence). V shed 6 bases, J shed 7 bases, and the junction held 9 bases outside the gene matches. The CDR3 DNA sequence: TGTGCCAGCAGAAGATTCGGGACAGCCAATTCACCCCTCCACTTT. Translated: CASRRFGTANSPLHF.

The CDR3 bases are TGTGCCAGCAGCCAAGAGTCTGAGTGGACTGAAGCTTTCTTT. Its protein product is CASSQESEWTEAFF. The V and J genes are TRBV4-2 and TRBJ1-1, with D hard to call. CDR3 length: 14 residues. CDR1 and CDR2 (germline): LGHNA, YNFKEQ. The germline V and J ends were trimmed by 0 bases and 5 bases, with 10 bases remaining between them.

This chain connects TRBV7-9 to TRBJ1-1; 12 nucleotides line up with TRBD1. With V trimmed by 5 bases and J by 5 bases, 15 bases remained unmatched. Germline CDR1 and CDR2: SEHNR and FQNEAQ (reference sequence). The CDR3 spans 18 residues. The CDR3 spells CASSLSGTGGDPRTEAFF. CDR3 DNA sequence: TGTGCCAGCAGCCTTTCCGGGACAGGGGGCGATCCCCGAACTGAAGCTTTCTTT. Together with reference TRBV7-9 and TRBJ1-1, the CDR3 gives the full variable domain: DTGVSQNPRHKITKRGQNVTFRCDPISEHNRLYWYRQTLGQGPEFLTYFQNEAQLEKSRLLSDRFSAERPKGSFSTLEIQRTEQGDSAMYLCASSLSGTGGDPRTEAFFGQGTRLTVV.

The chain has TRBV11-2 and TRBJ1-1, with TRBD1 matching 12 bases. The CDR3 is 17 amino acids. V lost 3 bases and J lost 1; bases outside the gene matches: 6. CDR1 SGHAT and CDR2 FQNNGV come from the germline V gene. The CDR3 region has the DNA TGTGCCAGCAGCTTCAGGGGACAGGGGGCGGGGAACACTGAAGCTTTCTTT. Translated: CASSFRGQGAGNTEAFF.

The DNA of the CDR3 is TGTGCCAGTAGTATGGTACAGGGGGCGACTGAAGCTTTCTTT. Its translation is CASSMVQGATEAFF. The chain combines TRBV19 with TRBJ1-1, with 9 bases aligning to TRBD1. This CDR3 is built from 14 residues. J was trimmed by 5 bases and V by 3 bases; bases with no gene match: 4. CDR1 is LNHDA and CDR2 is SQIVND in the germline V gene (reference sequence).

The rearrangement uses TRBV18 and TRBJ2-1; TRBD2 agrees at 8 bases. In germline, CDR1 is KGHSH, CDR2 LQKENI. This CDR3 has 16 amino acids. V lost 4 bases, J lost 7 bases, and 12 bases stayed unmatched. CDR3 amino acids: CASSQVPGLDLNEQFF. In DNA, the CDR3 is TGTGCCAGCTCACAGGTTCCGGGACTAGACCTAAATGAGCAGTTCTTC.

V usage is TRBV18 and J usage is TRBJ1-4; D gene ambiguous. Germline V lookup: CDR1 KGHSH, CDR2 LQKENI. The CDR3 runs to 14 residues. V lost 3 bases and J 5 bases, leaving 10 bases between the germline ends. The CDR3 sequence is CASSPLSPNEKLFF. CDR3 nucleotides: TGTGCCAGCTCACCGTTATCCCCCAATGAAAAACTGTTTTTT.

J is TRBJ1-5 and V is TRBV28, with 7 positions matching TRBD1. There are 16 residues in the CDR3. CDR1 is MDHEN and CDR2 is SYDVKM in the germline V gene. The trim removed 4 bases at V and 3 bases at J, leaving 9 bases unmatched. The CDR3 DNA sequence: TGTGCCAGCAGTTCTGCAGGGGGACCCCACAATCAGCCCCAGCATTTT. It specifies CASSSAGGPHNQPQHF.

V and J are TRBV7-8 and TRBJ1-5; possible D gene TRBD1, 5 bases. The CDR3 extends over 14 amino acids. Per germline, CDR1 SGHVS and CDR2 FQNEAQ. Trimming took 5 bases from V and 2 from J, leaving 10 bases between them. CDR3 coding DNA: TGTGCCAGCAGCAGCGACAGAGGCAATCAGCCCCAGCATTTT. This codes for CASSSDRGNQPQHF.

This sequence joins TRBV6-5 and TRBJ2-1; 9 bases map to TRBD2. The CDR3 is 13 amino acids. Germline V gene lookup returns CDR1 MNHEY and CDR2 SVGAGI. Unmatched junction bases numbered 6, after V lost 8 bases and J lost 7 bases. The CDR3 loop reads CASGSGRQNEQFF. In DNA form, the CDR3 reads TGTGCCAGCGGCAGCGGGAGGCAGAATGAGCAGTTCTTC.

The CDR3 bases are TGTGCCAGCAGTGAGTCAGCGGGAGGGCAAGAGACCCAGTACTTC. Translated: CASSESAGGQETQYF. V usage is TRBV6-4 and J usage is TRBJ2-5, with TRBD2 matching over 10 bases. The J segment lost 2 bases and the V segment lost 3 bases, leaving 3 bases of the junction unmatched. The CDR3 spans 15 residues. Per germline, CDR1 MRHNA and CDR2 SNTAGT.

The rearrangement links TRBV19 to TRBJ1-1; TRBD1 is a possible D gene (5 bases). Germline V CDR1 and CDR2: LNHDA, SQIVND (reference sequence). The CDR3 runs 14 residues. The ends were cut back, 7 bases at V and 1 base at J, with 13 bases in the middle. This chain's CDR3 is CASKTARANTEAFF. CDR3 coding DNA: TGTGCCAGTAAAACGGCCAGGGCGAACACTGAAGCTTTCTTT. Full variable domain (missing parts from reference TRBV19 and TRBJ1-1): DGGITQSPKYLFRKEGQNVTLSCEQNLNHDAMYWYRQDPGQGLRLIYYSQIVNDFQKGDIAEGYSVSREKKESFPLTVTSAQKNPTAFYLCASKTARANTEAFFGQGTRLTVV.

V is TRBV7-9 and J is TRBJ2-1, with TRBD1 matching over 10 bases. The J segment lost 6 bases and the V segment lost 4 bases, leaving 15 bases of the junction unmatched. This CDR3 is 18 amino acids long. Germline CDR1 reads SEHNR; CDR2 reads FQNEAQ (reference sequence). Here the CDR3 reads CASSSEVGDRGSTNEQFF. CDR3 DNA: TGTGCCAGCAGCTCAGAGGTTGGGGACAGGGGATCTACCAATGAGCAGTTCTTC.

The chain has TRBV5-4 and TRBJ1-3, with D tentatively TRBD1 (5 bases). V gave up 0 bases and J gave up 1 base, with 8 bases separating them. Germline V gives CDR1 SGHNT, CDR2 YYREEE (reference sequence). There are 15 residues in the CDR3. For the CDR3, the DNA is TGTGCCAGCAGCTTGGCCCCAGGGTCTGGAAACACCATATATTTT. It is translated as CASSLAPGSGNTIYF.

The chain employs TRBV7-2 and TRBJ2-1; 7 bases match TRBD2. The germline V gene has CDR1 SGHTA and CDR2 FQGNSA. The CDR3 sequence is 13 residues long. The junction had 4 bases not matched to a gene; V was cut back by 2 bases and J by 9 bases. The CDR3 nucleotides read TGTGCCAGCAGCTTAAGACTAGCTCCTGAGCAGTTCTTC. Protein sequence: CASSLRLAPEQFF.

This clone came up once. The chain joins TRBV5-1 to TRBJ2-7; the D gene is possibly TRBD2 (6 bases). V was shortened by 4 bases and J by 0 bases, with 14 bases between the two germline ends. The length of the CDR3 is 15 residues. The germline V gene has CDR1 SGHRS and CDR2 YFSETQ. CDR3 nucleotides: TGCGCCAGCAGCCTCTCTAGCGAAAGCTCCTACGAGCAGTACTTC. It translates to CASSLSSESSYEQYF.

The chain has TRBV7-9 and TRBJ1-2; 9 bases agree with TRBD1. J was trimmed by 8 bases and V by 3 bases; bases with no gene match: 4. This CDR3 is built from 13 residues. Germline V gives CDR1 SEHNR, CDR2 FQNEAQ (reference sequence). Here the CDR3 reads CASSLDRGDGYTF. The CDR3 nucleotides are TGTGCCAGCAGCTTGGACAGGGGTGACGGCTACACCTTC.

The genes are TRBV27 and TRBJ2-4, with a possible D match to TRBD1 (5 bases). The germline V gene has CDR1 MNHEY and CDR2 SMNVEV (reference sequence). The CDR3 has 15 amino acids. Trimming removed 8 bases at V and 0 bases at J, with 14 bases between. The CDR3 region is CASSDSPAAKNIQYF. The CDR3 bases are TGTGCCAGCTCAGACAGCCCAGCAGCCAAAAACATTCAGTACTTC.

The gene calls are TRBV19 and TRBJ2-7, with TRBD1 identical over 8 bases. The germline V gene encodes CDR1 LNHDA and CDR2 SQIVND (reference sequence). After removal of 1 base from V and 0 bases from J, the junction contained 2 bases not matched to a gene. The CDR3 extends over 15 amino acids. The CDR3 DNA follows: TGTGCCAGTAGTATAGGACAGGGGAGCTCCTACGAGCAGTACTTC. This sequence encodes CASSIGQGSSYEQYF.

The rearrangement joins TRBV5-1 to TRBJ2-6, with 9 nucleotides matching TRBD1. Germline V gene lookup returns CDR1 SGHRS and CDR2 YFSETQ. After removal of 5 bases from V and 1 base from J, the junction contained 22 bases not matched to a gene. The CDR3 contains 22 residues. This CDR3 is CASRQTELPGQGLRSGANVLTF. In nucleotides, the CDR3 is TGCGCCAGCAGACAGACAGAGCTACCGGGACAGGGTCTTCGGTCTGGGGCCAACGTCCTGACTTTC.

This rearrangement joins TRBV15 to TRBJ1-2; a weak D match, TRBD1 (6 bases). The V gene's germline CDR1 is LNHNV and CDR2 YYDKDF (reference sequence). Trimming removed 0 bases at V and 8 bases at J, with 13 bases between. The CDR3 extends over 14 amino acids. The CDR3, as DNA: TGTGCCACCAGCAGAGATAGGACAGTGAGCGGCTACACCTTC. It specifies CATSRDRTVSGYTF.

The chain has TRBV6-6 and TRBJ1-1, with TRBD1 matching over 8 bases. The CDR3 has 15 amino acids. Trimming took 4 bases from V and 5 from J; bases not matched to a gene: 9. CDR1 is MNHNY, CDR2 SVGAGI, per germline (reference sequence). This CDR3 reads CASSWRPTGGTEAFF. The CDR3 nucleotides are TGTGCCAGCAGTTGGAGGCCCACAGGGGGTACTGAAGCTTTCTTT.

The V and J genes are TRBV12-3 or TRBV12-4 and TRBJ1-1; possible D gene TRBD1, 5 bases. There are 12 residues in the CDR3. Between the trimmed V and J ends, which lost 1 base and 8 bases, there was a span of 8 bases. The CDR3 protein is CASSLGGLEAFF. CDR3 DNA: TGTGCCAGCAGTTTAGGGGGCTTAGAAGCTTTCTTT.

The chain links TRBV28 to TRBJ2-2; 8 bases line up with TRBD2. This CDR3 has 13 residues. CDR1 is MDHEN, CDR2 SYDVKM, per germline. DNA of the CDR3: TGTGCGTCCGGGAGGGTCCGACGTTGGGAGCTGTTTTTT. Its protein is CASGRVRRWELFF.

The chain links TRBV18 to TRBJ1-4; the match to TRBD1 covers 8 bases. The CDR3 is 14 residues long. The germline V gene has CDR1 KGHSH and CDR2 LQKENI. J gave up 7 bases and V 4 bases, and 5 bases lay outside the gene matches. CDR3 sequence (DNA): TGTGCCAGCTCACGAGACAGGGGAGGTGAAAAACTGTTTTTT. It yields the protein CASSRDRGGEKLFF.

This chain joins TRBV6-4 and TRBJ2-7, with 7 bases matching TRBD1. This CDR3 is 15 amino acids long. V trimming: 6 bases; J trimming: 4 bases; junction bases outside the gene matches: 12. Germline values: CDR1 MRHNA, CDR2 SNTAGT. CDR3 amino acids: CASSAEGTESYEQYF. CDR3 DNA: TGTGCCAGCAGCGCAGAGGGGACAGAATCTTACGAGCAGTACTTC.

The CDR3 sequence is CASSLELDTLYGYTF. In nucleotides, the CDR3 is TGTGCCAGCAGCTTAGAGCTGGACACCCTCTATGGCTACACCTTC. The chain employs TRBV7-9 and TRBJ1-2, with D tentatively TRBD1 (5 bases). The CDR3 sequence is 15 residues long. CDR1 is SEHNR, CDR2 FQNEAQ, per germline (reference sequence). Trimming removed 1 base from V and 4 bases from J, with 13 bases in between. Looking up the rest from reference TRBV7-9 and TRBJ1-2 gives the full variable domain: DTGVSQNPRHKITKRGQNVTFRCDPISEHNRLYWYRQTLGQGPEFLTYFQNEAQLEKSRLLSDRFSAERPKGSFSTLEIQRTEQGDSAMYLCASSLELDTLYGYTFGSGTRLTVV.

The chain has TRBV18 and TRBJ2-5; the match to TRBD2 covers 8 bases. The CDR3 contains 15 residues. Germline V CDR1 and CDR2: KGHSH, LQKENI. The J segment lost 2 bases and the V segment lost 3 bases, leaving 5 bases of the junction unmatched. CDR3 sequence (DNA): TGTGCCAGCTCACCTAGGACTAGCCAGCAAGAGACCCAGTACTTC. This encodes CASSPRTSQQETQYF. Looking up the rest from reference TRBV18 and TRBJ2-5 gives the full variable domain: NAGVMQNPRHLVRRRGQEARLRCSPMKGHSHVYWYRQLPEEGLKFMVYLQKENIIDESGMPKERFSAEFPKEGPSILRIQQVVRGDSAAYFCASSPRTSQQETQYFGPGTRLLVL.

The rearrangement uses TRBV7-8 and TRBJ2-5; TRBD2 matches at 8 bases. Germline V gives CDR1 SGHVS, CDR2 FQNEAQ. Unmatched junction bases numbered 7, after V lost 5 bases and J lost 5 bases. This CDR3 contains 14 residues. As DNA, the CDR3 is TGTGCCAGCAGCCCTCGGACTAGCCAGGAGACCCAGTACTTC. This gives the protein CASSPRTSQETQYF.

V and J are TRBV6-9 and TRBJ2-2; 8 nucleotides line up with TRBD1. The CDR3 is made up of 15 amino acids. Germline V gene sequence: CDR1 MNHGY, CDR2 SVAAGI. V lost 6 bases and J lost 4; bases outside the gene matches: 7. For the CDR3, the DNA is TGTGCCAGCAGGGGGCAGGGGGCGGCCACCGGGGAGCTGTTTTTT. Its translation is CASRGQGAATGELFF.